This T cell receptor beta chain was sequenced for a study of cytomegalovirus exposure and HLA in healthy donors. Study overall: Out of several hundred genotyped donors, less than 85% belonged to the Caucasian-associated ancestry cluster.

Germline lookup yields CDR1 SQVTM and CDR2 ANQGSEA. The CDR3 has 15 amino acids. V was clipped by 5 bases and J by 3 bases; unmatched bases: 7. This clone has a handful of counts. PCR was performed using 60 Vbeta and 13 Jbeta primers. Produced via immunoSEQ multiplex PCR; TCRdb's table is partial and in-frame only. The sample shows around 130,000 clones, around 9% of them seen only once. This sequence originates from a man in his forties in good health and CMV-seronegative. The material sequenced was PBMCs. V gene TRBV29-1 combines with J gene TRBJ2-6, with 7 positions matching TRBD1. The CDR3 sequence: CSVPKQGFGANVLTF. The CDR3 bases are TGCAGCGTTCCCAAACAGGGGTTTGGGGCCAACGTCCTGACTTTC.